At least ten counts were recorded for the clone carrying this T cell receptor beta chain. The antigen is unknown. Each TCR beta library was made by quantitative 5'-RACE that incorporated molecular barcodes. One entry per CDR3 protein, called by TCRdb with MiXCR from the 5' RACE reads. The sample has under 300,000 distinct CDR3 sequences, around a tenth seen once. The sample originates from a study of CD8 T cells in ankylosing spondylitis. General study results and limits: Earlier reports found some motif variants in synovial fluid and blood in reactive arthritis. Made up of about eight highly homologous variants, a TCR beta motif appeared characteristic of ankylosing spondylitis blood. Reportedly, matched ankylosing spondylitis synovial fluid was significantly enriched for disease-linked clones.

CDR3 size: 14 residues. Germline trimming cut 4 bases from V and 4 bases from J; bases unmatched to any gene: 6. Germline CDR1 is DFQATT and CDR2 is SNEGSKA (reference sequence). The chain uses TRBV20-1 and TRBJ2-3; 9 bases are shared with TRBD2. The receptor was isolated from a male donor with ankylosing spondylitis or in good health (not recorded which). Sequencing used blood, either unsorted or a sorted T cell fraction (not recorded which). The CDR3 reads CSATVAGVPDTQYF. DNA of the CDR3: TGCAGTGCTACCGTAGCGGGAGTCCCAGATACGCAGTATTTT.